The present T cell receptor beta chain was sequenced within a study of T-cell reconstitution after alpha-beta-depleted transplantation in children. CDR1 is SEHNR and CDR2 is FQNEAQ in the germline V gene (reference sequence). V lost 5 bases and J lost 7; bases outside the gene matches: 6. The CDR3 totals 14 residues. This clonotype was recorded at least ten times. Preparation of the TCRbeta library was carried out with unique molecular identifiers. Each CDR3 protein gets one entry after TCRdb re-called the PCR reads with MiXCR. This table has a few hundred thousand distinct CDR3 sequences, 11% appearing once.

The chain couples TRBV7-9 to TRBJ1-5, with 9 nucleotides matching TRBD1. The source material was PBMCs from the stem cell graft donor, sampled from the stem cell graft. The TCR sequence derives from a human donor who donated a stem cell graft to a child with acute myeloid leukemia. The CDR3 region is CASSLTGGEQPQHF. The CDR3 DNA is TGTGCCAGCAGCCTGACAGGGGGAGAACAGCCCCAGCATTTT.